This T cell receptor (beta chain) originates from a study of cytomegalovirus exposure and HLA in healthy donors. Overall study findings and caveats: Later, TCR association rates were found to vary by HLA locus, highest for DRB1 and lowest for HLA-C. Versus the 666-donor mean, an Asian-associated ancestry cluster reportedly showed fewer N-insertions in a later analysis.

PCR employed 60 Vbeta and 13 Jbeta primers. Here immunoSEQ multiplex PCR was the method, and the copy in TCRdb shows in-frame clones only, minus some. The sample yields 120,000 or so clones, 77% seen once. Note on this clone: Its antigen remains unidentified.

This CDR3 is built from 17 residues. Unmatched junction bases numbered 7, after V lost 0 bases and J lost 4 bases. The germline V gene encodes CDR1 MNHNS and CDR2 SASEGT. The specimen sequenced was PBMCs. This chain uses TRBV6-1 with TRBJ1-2; 11 bases map to TRBD1. The TCR sequence derives from a human donor in good health. DNA of the CDR3: TGTGCCAGCAGTGAAGCGCTGGGACAGGGGGTTGGCTATGGCTACACCTTC. This gives the protein CASSEALGQGVGYGYTF.